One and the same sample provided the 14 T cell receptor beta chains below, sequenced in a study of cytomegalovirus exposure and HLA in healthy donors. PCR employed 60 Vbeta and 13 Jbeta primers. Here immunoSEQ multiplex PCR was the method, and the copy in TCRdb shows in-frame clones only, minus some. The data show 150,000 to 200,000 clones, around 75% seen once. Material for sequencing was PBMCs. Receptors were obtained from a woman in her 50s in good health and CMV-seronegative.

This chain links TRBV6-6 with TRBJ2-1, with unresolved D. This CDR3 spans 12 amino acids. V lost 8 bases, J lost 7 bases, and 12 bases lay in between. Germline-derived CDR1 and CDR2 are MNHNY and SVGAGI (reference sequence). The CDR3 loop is CASGPAFNEQFF. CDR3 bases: TGTGCCAGCGGGCCGGCTTTTAATGAGCAGTTCTTC.

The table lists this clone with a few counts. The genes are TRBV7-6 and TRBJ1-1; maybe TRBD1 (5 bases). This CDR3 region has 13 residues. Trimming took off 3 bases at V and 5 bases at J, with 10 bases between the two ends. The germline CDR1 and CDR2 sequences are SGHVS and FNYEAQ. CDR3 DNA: TGTGCCAGCAGCTTTGGGGGGTATACTGAAGCTTTCTTT. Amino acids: CASSFGGYTEAFF.

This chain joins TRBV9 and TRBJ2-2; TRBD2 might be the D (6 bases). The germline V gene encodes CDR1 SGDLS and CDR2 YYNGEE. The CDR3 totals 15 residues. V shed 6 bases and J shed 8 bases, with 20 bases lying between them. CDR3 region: CASTRDEFIGGELFF. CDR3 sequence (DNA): TGTGCCAGCACGCGGGACGAATTCATCGGAGGGGAGCTGTTTTTT.

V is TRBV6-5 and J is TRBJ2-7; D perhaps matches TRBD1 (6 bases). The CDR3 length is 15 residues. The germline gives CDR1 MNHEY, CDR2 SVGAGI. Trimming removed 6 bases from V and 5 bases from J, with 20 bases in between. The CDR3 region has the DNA TGTGCCAGCAGGGAAACGGGACATAGTTACGACGAGCAGTACTTC. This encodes CASRETGHSYDEQYF.

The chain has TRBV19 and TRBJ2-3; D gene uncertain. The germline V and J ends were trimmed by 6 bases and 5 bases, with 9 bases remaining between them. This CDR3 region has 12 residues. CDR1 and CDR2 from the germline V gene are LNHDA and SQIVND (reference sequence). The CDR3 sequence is CASRLSGDTQYF. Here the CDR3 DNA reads TGTGCCAGTAGACTCTCCGGAGATACGCAGTATTTT.

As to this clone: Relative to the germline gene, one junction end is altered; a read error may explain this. This CDR3 reads CSSSTQRGGGFVEAFF. The CDR3 DNA reads as TGTTCCAGCAGCACCCAGCGGGGTGGGGGGTTTGTTGAAGCTTTCTTT. V usage is TRBV7-9 and J usage is TRBJ1-1; a possible D gene is TRBD1 (5 bases). Germline CDR1 is SEHNR and CDR2 is FQNEAQ (reference sequence). The CDR3 length is 16 residues. Full variable domain (remainder filled in from reference TRBV7-9 and TRBJ1-1): DTGVSQNPRHKITKRGQNVTFRCDPISEHNRLYWYRQTLGQGPEFLTYFQNEAQLEKSRLLSDRFSAERPKGSFSTLEIQRTEQGDSAMYLCSSSTQRGGGFVEAFFGQGTRLTVV.

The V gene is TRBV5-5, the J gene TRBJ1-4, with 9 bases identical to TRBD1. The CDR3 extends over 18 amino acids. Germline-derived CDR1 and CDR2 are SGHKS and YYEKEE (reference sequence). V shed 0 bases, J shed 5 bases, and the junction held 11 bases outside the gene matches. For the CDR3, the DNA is TGTGCCAGCAGCTTGGGTTTGGGGACAGGGCTCATGAATGAAAAACTGTTTTTT. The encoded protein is CASSLGLGTGLMNEKLFF.

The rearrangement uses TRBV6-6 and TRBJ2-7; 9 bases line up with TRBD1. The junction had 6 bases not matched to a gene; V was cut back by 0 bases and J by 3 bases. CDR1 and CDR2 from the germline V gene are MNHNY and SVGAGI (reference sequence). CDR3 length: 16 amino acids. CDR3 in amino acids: CASSYSPGQGNYEQYF. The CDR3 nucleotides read TGTGCCAGCAGTTACTCCCCGGGACAGGGCAACTACGAGCAGTACTTC.

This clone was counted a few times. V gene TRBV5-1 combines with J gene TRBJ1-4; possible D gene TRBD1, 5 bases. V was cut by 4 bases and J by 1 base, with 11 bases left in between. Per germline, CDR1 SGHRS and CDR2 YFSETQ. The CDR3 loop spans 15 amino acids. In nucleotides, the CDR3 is TGCGCCAGCAGCGTGGGTAGGGGAACTAATGAAAAACTGTTTTTT. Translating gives CASSVGRGTNEKLFF.

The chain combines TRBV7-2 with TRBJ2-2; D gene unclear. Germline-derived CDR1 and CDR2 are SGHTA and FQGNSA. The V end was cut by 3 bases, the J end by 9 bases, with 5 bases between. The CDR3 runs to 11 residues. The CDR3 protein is CASSLGRELFF. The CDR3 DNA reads TGTGCCAGCAGCTTGGGCCGGGAGCTGTTTTTT.

This CDR3 reads CASSIDTGTKTQYF. In DNA form, the CDR3 reads TGTGCCAGTAGTATCGATACAGGGACAAAGACCCAGTACTTC. This sequence joins TRBV19 and TRBJ2-5, with TRBD1 as a possible D gene (6 bases). From germline, CDR1 is LNHDA and CDR2 SQIVND (reference sequence). V was clipped by 3 bases and J by 6 bases, with 14 bases between them. The CDR3 is made up of 14 amino acids.

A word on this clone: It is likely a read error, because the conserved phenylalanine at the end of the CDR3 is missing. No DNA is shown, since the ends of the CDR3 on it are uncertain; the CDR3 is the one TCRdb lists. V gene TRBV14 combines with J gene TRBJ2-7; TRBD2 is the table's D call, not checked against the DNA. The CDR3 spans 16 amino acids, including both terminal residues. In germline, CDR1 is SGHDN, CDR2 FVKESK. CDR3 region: CASSQAGGEVLAGTYI.

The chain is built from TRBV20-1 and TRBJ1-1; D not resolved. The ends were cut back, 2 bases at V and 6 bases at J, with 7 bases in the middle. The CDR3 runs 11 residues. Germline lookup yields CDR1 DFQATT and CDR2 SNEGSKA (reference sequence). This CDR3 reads CSARSYPEAFF. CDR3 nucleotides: TGCAGTGCTAGATCCTACCCTGAAGCTTTCTTT.

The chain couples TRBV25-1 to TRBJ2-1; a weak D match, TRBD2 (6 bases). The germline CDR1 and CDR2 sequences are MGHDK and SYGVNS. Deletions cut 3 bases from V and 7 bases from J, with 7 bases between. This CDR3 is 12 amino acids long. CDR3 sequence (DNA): TGTGCCAGCAGTGACGGAGGGAATGAGCAGTTCTTC. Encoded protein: CASSDGGNEQFF.